Included here is one TCR beta chain sequence, with context. Its antigen is as yet unknown. These data originate in a study of T cell responses to AZD1222 COVID-19 vaccine. Whole-study findings and limits: The study identified only five to seven AZD1222 recipients as seropositive at baseline. Epitopes outside B.1.351 and B.1.1.7 mutated regions reportedly drew nearly half of spike TCRs.

The protocol was immunoSEQ multiplex PCR, while the TCRdb copy is restricted to in-frame clones and leaves out a portion. The data hold 130,000 to 150,000 clones, with roughly 90% observed a single time. This material consisted of peripheral blood, taken on day 0 of AZD1222 vaccination. The receptor's source is an adult in good health.

Here the CDR3 reads CATQTLTGTGGDSPLHF. In nucleotides, the CDR3 is TGTGCCACGCAAACACTAACCGGGACAGGGGGCGATTCACCCCTCCACTTT. The genes are TRBV28 and TRBJ1-6, with TRBD1 identical over 12 bases. Germline trimming cut 10 bases from V and 8 bases from J; bases unmatched to any gene: 15. The CDR3 contains 17 residues. CDR1 is MDHEN and CDR2 is SYDVKM in the germline V gene.